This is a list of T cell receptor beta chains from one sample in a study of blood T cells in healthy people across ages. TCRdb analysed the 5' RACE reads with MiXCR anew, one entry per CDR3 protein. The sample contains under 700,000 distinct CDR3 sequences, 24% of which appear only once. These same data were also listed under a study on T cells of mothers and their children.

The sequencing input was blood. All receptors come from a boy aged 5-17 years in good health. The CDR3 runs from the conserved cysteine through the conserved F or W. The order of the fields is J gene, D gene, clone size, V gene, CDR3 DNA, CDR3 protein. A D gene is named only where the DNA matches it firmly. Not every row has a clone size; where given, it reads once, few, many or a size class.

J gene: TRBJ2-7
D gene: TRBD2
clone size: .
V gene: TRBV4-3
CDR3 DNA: TGCGCCAGCAGCCAAGAGCGGGAGGGTTACTACGAGCAGTACTTC
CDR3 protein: CASSQEREGYYEQYF

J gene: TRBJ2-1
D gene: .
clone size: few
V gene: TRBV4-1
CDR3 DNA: TGCGCCAGCAGCCAAGAACGTCAGGACAACAATGAGCGGTTCTTC
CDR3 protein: CASSQERQDNNERFF

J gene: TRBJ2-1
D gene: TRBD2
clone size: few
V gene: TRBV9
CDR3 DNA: TGTGCCAGCACCAACACACCCCGACTGGGGGGGGAGCAGTTCTTC
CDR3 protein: CASTNTPRLGGEQFF

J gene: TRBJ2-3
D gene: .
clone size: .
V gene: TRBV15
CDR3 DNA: TGTGCCACCAGCAGCCCGACGGGGCGCACAGATACGCAGTATTTT
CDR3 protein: CATSSPTGRTDTQYF

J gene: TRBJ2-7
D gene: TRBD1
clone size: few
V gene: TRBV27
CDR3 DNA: TGTGCCAGCAGTTTTCAACAGGGGTCCTACGAGCAGTACTTC
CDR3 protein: CASSFQQGSYEQYF

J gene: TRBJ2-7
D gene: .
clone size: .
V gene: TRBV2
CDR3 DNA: TGTGCCAGCATTGGGTCGGCCGATCCTGCCCACGAGCAGTACTTC
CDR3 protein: CASIGSADPAHEQYF

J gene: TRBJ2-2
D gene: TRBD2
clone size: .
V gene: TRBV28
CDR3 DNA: TGTGCCAGCAGTTCTAGCGGGAAAATGGGCGGGGAGCTGTTTTTT
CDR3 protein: CASSSSGKMGGELFF

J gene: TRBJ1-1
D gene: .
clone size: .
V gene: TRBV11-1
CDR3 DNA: TGTGCCAGCAGCTTAGTCCGGCAACTAAACACTGAAGCTTTCTTT
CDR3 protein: CASSLVRQLNTEAFF

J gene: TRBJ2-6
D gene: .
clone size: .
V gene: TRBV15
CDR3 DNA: TGTGCCACCAGCAGGGGTCTAGAGTCCCCTGGGGCCAACGTCCTGACTTTC
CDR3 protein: CATSRGLESPGANVLTF

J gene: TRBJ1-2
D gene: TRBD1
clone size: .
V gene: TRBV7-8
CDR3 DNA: TGTGCCAGCAGTACCCTCCCCACAGGGGCGACATTTACAAACTATGGCTACACCTTC
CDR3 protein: CASSTLPTGATFTNYGYTF

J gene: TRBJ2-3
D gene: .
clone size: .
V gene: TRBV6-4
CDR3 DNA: TGTGCCAGCAGTGATGGTTCCCCACAAGATACGCAGTATTTT
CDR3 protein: CASSDGSPQDTQYF

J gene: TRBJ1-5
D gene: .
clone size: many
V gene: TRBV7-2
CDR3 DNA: TGTGCCAGCAGCTTAGTGGGGGGGGATAGCAATCAGCCCCAGCATTTT
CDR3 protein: CASSLVGGDSNQPQHF

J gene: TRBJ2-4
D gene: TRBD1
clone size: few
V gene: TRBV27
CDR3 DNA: TGTGCCAGCAGTTTATCAAGGCAGGGGGCAGGGTCCAAAAACATTCAGTACTTC
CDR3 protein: CASSLSRQGAGSKNIQYF

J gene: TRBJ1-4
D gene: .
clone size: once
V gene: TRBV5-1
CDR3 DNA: TGCGCCAGCAGCTTAACCCTCGGGGGTGAAAAACTGTTTTTT
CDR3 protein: CASSLTLGGEKLFF

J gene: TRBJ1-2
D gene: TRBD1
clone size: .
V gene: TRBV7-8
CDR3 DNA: TGTGCCAGCAGCTTATATGGAGACAGGGAAATCTATGGCTACACCTTC
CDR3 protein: CASSLYGDREIYGYTF

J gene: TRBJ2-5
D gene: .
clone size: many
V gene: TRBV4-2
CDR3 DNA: TGTGCCAGCAGCCAAGATAGGGAGACCCAGTACTTC
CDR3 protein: CASSQDRETQYF

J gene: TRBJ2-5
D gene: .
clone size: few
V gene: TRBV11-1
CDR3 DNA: TGTGCCTGCGGGGCGACAGGGCAAGAGACCCAGTACTTC
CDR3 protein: CACGATGQETQYF

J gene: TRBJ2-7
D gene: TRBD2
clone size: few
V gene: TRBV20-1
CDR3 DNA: TGCAGTGCTAGCAGACTAGCGGCCTCCTACGAGCAGTACTTC
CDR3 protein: CSASRLAASYEQYF

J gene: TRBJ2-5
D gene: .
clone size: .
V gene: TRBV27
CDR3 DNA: TGTGCCAGCAGTTTAGCAGGCACTTACCAAGAGACCCAGTACTTC
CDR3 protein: CASSLAGTYQETQYF

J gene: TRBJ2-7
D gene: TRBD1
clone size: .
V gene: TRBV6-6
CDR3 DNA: TGTGCCAGCAGTTATTCTCCGACAGGGGGCCGCTACGAGCAGTACTTC
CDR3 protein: CASSYSPTGGRYEQYF

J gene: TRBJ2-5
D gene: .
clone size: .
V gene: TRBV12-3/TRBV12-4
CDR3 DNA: TGTGCCAGCAACGGAGGCGGGCTCCAAGAGACCCAGTACTTC
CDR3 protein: CASNGGGLQETQYF

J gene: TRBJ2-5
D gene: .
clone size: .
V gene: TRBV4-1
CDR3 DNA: TGCGCCAGCAGCCAAGTACAGTTACAACAAGAGACCCAGTACTTC
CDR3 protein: CASSQVQLQQETQYF

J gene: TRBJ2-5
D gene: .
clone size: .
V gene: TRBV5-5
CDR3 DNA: TGTGCCAGCAGCTTGGGCTTGTCGGAGGAGACCCAGTACTTC
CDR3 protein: CASSLGLSEETQYF

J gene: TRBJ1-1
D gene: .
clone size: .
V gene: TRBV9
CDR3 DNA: TGTGCCAGCAGCGCTCGTGGGGGTGTCCCCACTGAAGCTTTCTTT
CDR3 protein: CASSARGGVPTEAFF

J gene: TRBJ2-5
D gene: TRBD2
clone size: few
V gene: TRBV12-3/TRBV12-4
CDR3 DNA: TGTGCCAGCAGTTTTCCGCGGGAGATCGGGACCCAGTACTTC
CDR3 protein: CASSFPREIGTQYF

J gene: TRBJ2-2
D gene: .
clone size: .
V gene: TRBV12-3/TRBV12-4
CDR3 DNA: TGTGCCAGCAAGTTTGGTTCAGGGGTCAACACCGGGGAGCTGTTTTTT
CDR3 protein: CASKFGSGVNTGELFF

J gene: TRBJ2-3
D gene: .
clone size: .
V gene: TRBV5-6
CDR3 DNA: TGTGCCAGCAGCTCGGGACATTACACAGATACGCAGTATTTT
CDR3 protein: CASSSGHYTDTQYF

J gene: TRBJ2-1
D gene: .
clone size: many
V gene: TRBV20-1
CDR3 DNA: TGCAGTGCTAGGCCGGCGGGTAGGAGCTCCTACAATGAGCAGTTCTTC
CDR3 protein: CSARPAGRSSYNEQFF

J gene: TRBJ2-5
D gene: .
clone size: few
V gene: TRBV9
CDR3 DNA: TGTGCCAGCAGCGTAGCGGGGTCGCAGGAGACCCAGTACTTC
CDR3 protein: CASSVAGSQETQYF

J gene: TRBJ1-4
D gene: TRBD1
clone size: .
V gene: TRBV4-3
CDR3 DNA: TGCGCCAGCAGCCAAGACCAGGGGGCAGGCGGTAGGGTCAAACTGTTTTTT
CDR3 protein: CASSQDQGAGGRVKLFF

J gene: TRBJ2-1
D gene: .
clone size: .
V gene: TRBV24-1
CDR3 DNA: TGTGCCACCAGTAGGAGCAGGTACAACAATGAGCAGTTCTTC
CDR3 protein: CATSRSRYNNEQFF

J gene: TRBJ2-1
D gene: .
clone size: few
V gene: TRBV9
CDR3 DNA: TGTGCCAGCAGCCAACATAGGGGCAATGAGCAGTTCTTC
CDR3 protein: CASSQHRGNEQFF

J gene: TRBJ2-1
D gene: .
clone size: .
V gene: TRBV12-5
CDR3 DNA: TGTGCTAGTGGACGAAGAGAGGGGCATGAGCAGTTCTTC
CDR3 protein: CASGRREGHEQFF

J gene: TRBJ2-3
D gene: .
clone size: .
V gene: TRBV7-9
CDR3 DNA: TGTGCCAGCAGCTTAGATCCTTCCGCAGATACGCAGTATTTT
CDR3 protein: CASSLDPSADTQYF

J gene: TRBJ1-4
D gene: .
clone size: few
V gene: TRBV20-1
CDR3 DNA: TGCAGTGCTAGACAGGGGATGGAGGAAAAACTGTTTTTT
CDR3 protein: CSARQGMEEKLFF

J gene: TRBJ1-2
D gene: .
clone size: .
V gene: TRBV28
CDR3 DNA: TGTGCCAGCACCCGGACCGCGCGATTTGGCTACACCTTC
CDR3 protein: CASTRTARFGYTF

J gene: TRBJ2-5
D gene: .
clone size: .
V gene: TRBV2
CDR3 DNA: TGTGCCAGCAGTGAGAGTAGATCAACCGATCAAGAGACCCAGTACTTC
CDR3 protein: CASSESRSTDQETQYF

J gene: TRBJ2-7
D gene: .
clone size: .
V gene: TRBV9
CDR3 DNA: TGTGCCAGCAGCGTAGGTCAAGGGACCTACCGCTACGAGCAGTACTTC
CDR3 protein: CASSVGQGTYRYEQYF

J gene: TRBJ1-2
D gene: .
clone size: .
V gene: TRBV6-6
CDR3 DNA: TGTGCCAGCAGACAGGGAAGTATCAATGGCTACACCTTC
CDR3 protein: CASRQGSINGYTF

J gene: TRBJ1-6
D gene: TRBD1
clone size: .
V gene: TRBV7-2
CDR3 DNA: TGTGCCAGCAGCTTCGGGACAGACTATTCACCCCTCCACTTT
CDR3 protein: CASSFGTDYSPLHF

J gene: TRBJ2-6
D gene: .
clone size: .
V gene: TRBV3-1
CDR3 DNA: TGTGCCAGCAGCGGTGTAGAGTCTGGGGCCAACGTCCTGACTTTC
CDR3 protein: CASSGVESGANVLTF

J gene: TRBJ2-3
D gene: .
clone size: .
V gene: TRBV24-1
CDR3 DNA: TGTGCCACCAGTGATTCCCCGCTTGATACGCAGTATTTT
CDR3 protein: CATSDSPLDTQYF

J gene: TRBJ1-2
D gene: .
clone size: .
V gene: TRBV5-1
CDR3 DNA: TGCGCCAGCAGCTTCCCCGATGGTGTCGGGGGCTACACCTTC
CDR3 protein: CASSFPDGVGGYTF

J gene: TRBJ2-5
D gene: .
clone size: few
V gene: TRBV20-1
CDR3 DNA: TGCAGTGCTCCAGGGGCTACACAAGAGACCCAGTACTTC
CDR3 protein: CSAPGATQETQYF

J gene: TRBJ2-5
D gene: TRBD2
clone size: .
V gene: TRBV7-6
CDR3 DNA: TGTGCCAGCAGCTTAGCCCTGGCGGGAGGCACCCAGTACTTC
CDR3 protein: CASSLALAGGTQYF

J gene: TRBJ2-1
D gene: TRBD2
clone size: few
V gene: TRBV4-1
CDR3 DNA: TGCGCCAGCAGCCAAGATCCAGCGGGAGACGACAATGAGCAGTTCTTC
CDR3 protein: CASSQDPAGDDNEQFF

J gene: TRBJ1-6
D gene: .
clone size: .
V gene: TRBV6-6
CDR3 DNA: TGTGCCAGTTACGGGCAGCGTAATTCACCCCTCCACTTT
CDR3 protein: CASYGQRNSPLHF